This T cell receptor beta chain comes out of a study of shared clonotypes between healthy human individuals. Regarding the study as a whole: Naive subsets typically showed greater estimated richness than memory subsets.

V was pared by 6 bases and J by 5 bases, with 13 bases between. Germline assignment: CDR1 GTSNPN and CDR2 SVGIG (reference sequence). The CDR3 extends over 12 amino acids. Each donor was a Caucasian adult residing in Nashville, Tennessee. Memory CD4+ cells were the fraction left after CD45RA+ naive selection. Concerning this clone itself: Its antigen is as yet unknown.

The authors distributed each subset's genomic DNA evenly over several immunoSEQ plates. Measured with immunoSEQ multiplex PCR; TCRdb has only the in-frame clones, and not every one. Altogether 150,000 to 200,000 clones are present, about 93% being singletons, with the ten largest covering around 0.067%. The sequenced material came from naive CD4+ T cells sorted from blood. Documented subset: CD45RA+ positively selected. The receptor was isolated from a woman aged 25 to 39 in good health. The V and J genes are TRBV30 and TRBJ2-5; D unclear. The CDR3 spells CACLGGWETQYF. The CDR3 nucleotides are TGTGCCTGCCTAGGTGGGTGGGAGACCCAGTACTTC.